This TCR beta chain originates from a study of cytomegalovirus exposure and HLA in healthy donors. Overall study findings and caveats: The authors excluded some V segments, including TRBV6-2 and TRBV6-3, as indistinguishable. Most sequenced TCRs were rare (though some public TCRs occurred in many donors). TCR beta chain V- and J-gene trimming was linked, in a later analysis, to a missense variant in DCLRE1C.

Those who donated were healthy bone marrow donors. Trimming removed 6 bases at V and 0 bases at J, with 14 bases between. In germline, CDR1 is MNHEY, CDR2 SMNVEV (reference sequence). The CDR3 length is 15 residues. Researchers ran the PCR with 60 Vbeta and 13 Jbeta primers. Method: immunoSEQ multiplex PCR; TCRdb's copy keeps in-frame clones and lacks some. Reported are about 200,000 clones; the ten largest clones contain less than 0.9%. A note on this clone: Its cognate antigen is unknown.

The sequenced sample was PBMCs. This rearrangement joins TRBV27 to TRBJ1-2; D uncertain. This TCR was recovered from a boy younger than 18 in good health and CMV-seronegative. This CDR3 is CASRFGRTANYGYTF. The CDR3 bases are TGTGCCAGCAGGTTCGGGAGAACAGCTAACTATGGCTACACCTTC.